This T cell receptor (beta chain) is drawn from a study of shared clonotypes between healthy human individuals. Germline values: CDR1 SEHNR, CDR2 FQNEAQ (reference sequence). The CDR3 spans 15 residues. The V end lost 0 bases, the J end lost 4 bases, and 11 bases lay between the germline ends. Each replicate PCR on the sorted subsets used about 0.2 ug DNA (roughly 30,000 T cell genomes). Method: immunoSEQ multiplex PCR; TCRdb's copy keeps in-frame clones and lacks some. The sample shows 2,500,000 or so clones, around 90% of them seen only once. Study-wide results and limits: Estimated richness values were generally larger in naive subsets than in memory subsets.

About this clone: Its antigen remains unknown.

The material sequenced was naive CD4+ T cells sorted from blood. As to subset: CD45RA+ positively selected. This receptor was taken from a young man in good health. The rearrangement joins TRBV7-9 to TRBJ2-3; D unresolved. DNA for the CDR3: TGTGCCAGCAGCTTAGCAGGGATGATTGCAGATACGCAGTATTTT. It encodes CASSLAGMIADTQYF.